The 19 T cell receptor beta chains presented below share a single source sample, sequenced in a study of early T cells in non-severe SARS-CoV-2 infection. One entry per CDR3 protein, called by TCRdb with MiXCR from the 5' RACE reads. In the table there are roughly 70,000 distinct CDR3 sequences, around 13% of which are singletons. The sequencing sample was made of whole blood. The source is an adult who was a healthcare worker with PCR-confirmed SARS-CoV-2 infection or an uninfected control (not recorded which).

This clonotype appeared a few times. This chain uses TRBV30 with TRBJ1-3; D possibly corresponds to TRBD1 (5 bases). V lost 0 bases and J 4 bases, leaving 13 bases between the germline ends. The CDR3 is 15 residues long. The germline V gene encodes CDR1 GTSNPN and CDR2 SVGIG (reference sequence). The CDR3 coding sequence is TGTGCCTGGAGTGTACGGGGGACCTCAGGAAACACCATATATTTT. Translating it yields CAWSVRGTSGNTIYF. Based on the CDR3 plus reference TRBV30 and TRBJ1-3, the full variable domain is SQTIHQWPATLVQPVGSPLSLECTVEGTSNPNLYWYRQAAGRGLQLLFYSVGIGQISSEVPQNLSASRPQDRQFILSSKKLLLSDSGFYLCAWSVRGTSGNTIYFGEGSWLTVV.

This chain links TRBV12-3 or TRBV12-4 with TRBJ1-2; 8 bases are a match to TRBD1. V lost 6 bases, J lost 3 bases, and 9 bases stayed unmatched. CDR3 length equals 15 residues. The CDR3 loop reads CASSTNPTGDYGYTF. CDR3 DNA: TGTGCCAGCAGCACGAATCCGACAGGGGACTATGGCTACACCTTC.

In its sample, this clonotype was seen many times. The chain combines TRBV6-4 with TRBJ2-1; 7 nucleotides align to TRBD2. V was pared by 3 bases and J by 4 bases, with 6 bases of the junction left unmatched. Germline loops: CDR1 MRHNA, CDR2 SNTAGT. The CDR3 totals 15 residues. The CDR3 sequence: CASSEGLADYNEQFF. In nucleotides, the CDR3 is TGTGCCAGCAGTGAGGGTCTAGCGGATTACAATGAGCAGTTCTTC.

This chain joins TRBV28 and TRBJ2-1; no clear D gene. This CDR3 has 13 residues. Per the germline V gene, CDR1 is MDHEN and CDR2 is SYDVKM. Trimming took 6 bases from V and 6 from J, leaving 12 bases between them. CDR3 DNA sequence: TGTGCCAGCAGCCCAACGACGCGCAATGAGCAGTTCTTC. Its translation is CASSPTTRNEQFF.

This clonotype has ten or more counts. The rearrangement links TRBV20-1 to TRBJ1-1, with D perhaps matching TRBD1 (5 bases). This CDR3 comprises 13 residues. V was clipped by 1 base and J by 7 bases, with 13 bases between them. From germline, CDR1 is DFQATT and CDR2 SNEGSKA (reference sequence). CDR3 residues: CSARAGGGLEAFF. In nucleotides, the CDR3 is TGCAGTGCTAGAGCTGGCGGGGGACTTGAAGCTTTCTTT.

This clonotype was seen ten or more times. This sequence joins TRBV20-1 and TRBJ2-7; D may be TRBD1 (6 bases). V lost 5 bases, J lost 6 bases, and 14 bases lay in between. The CDR3 loop spans 12 amino acids. The germline V gene has CDR1 DFQATT and CDR2 SNEGSKA (reference sequence). The CDR3 bases are TGCAGTGCTGATACAGGGATCGGCGAGCAGTACTTC. It codes for CSADTGIGEQYF.

The chain recombines TRBV7-2 with TRBJ2-7, with 9 bases aligning to TRBD1. Trimming cost V 5 bases and J 2 bases; bases outside gene matches: 4. Germline V gives CDR1 SGHTA, CDR2 FQGNSA. The length of the CDR3 is 14 residues. DNA of the CDR3: TGTGCCAGCAGCCCCCGGACAGGGGCCTACGAGCAGTACTTC. It specifies CASSPRTGAYEQYF.

V is TRBV20-1 and J is TRBJ2-1; 10 bases agree with TRBD1. Trimming cost V 6 bases and J 5 bases; bases outside gene matches: 7. This CDR3 region has 14 residues. The germline V gene has CDR1 DFQATT and CDR2 SNEGSKA (reference sequence). CDR3 loop: CSAGRTGGNNEQFF. CDR3 nucleotide sequence: TGCAGTGCCGGACGGACAGGGGGGAACAATGAGCAGTTCTTC.

Ten or more counts support this clonotype. The gene calls are TRBV4-2 and TRBJ1-2, with D possibly TRBD1 on 5 matching bases. Germline V gene lookup returns CDR1 LGHNA and CDR2 YNFKEQ. Trimming removed 1 base from V and 2 bases from J, with 17 bases in between. This CDR3 has 17 residues. CDR3 nucleotide sequence: TGTGCCAGCAGCCAAGGATCCCGGGGGAGGGAGAACTATGGCTACACCTTC. Its protein product is CASSQGSRGRENYGYTF.

This clonotype was found many times. This chain joins TRBV13 and TRBJ2-1, with D uncertain. This CDR3 contains 14 residues. V was clipped by 2 bases and J by 3 bases, with 8 bases between them. The V gene's germline CDR1 is PRHDT and CDR2 FYEKMQ (reference sequence). The CDR3, as DNA: TGTGCCAGCAGCTTACGTGGGGACTACAATGAGCAGTTCTTC. Amino acid sequence: CASSLRGDYNEQFF.

This chain connects TRBV5-1 to TRBJ1-1; no clear D gene. V lost 2 bases and J 1 base, leaving 9 bases between the germline ends. CDR3 length: 14 residues. Per the germline V gene, CDR1 is SGHRS and CDR2 is YFSETQ. The CDR3 nucleotides read TGCGCCAGCAGCTTTTTTTCGGGGAACACTGAAGCTTTCTTT. This gives the protein CASSFFSGNTEAFF.

The genes are TRBV6-1 and TRBJ1-1; the D gene is possibly TRBD1 (5 bases). The CDR3 loop spans 13 amino acids. CDR1 is MNHNS, CDR2 SASEGT, per germline. V was cut by 8 bases and J by 6 bases, with 16 bases left in between. The CDR3 loop is CASLGDPWAEAFF. The CDR3 nucleotides are TGTGCCAGCCTTGGGGACCCCTGGGCTGAAGCTTTCTTT.

The CDR3 DNA is TGCAGCTCCAGCCTTGGGACAGGGCAATGGGATACGCAGTATTTT. Translation gives CSSSLGTGQWDTQYF. The chain is built from TRBV29-1 and TRBJ2-3; 9 bases align to TRBD1. CDR1 SQVTM and CDR2 ANQGSEA come from the germline V gene. Trimming at V came to 8 bases and at J to 6 bases, leaving 15 bases not matched to a gene. This CDR3 has 15 residues.

The chain employs TRBV2 and TRBJ2-7; D not certain. The germline V and J ends were trimmed by 6 bases and 0 bases, with 12 bases remaining between them. Per germline, CDR1 SNHLY and CDR2 FYNNEI. CDR3 length: 14 amino acids. Written as DNA, the CDR3 is TGTGCCAGCAGCAAAATGGGGAACTCCTACGAGCAGTACTTC. It translates to CASSKMGNSYEQYF.

This clonotype was seen a few times. The V call is TRBV29-1, the J call TRBJ1-2; a weak D match, TRBD1 (6 bases). The CDR3 is 12 residues long. Germline V CDR1 and CDR2: SQVTM, ANQGSEA. The germline V and J ends were trimmed by 3 bases and 5 bases, with 10 bases remaining between them. CDR3 sequence: CSVDPQGYGYTF. DNA for the CDR3: TGCAGCGTTGACCCGCAGGGGTATGGCTACACCTTC.

Points on this clonotype: The junction and the germline gene differ at one end; a read error may be behind it. The J gene is TRBJ1-3, the V gene TRBV20-1, with 7 bases lining up with TRBD1. Germline CDR1 reads DFQATT; CDR2 reads SNEGSKA (reference sequence). This CDR3 is built from 14 residues. CDR3 region: CSAFDRVSENTIYF. For the CDR3, the DNA is TGCAGTGCTTTTGACAGGGTCTCTGAAAACACCATATATTTT.

This clonotype was detected many times. The chain is built from TRBV5-1 and TRBJ1-1; no definite D call. Per germline, CDR1 SGHRS and CDR2 YFSETQ. CDR3 length: 12 amino acids. The V end lost 6 bases, the J end lost 8 bases, and 14 bases lay between the germline ends. The CDR3 nucleotides are TGCGCCAGCACTAACGGGCAGGTCGAAGCTTTCTTT. Residues: CASTNGQVEAFF.

Ten or more counts support this clonotype. The genes are TRBV6-2 or TRBV6-3 and TRBJ2-3; D is perhaps TRBD1 (5 bases). This CDR3 comprises 14 residues. Trimming cost V 6 bases and J 1 base, with 11 bases left between them. CDR1 and CDR2 from the germline V gene are MNHEY and SVGEGT. CDR3 sequence: CASRGLHGTDTQYF. CDR3 sequence (DNA): TGTGCCAGCAGGGGGCTACACGGCACAGATACGCAGTATTTT.

V is TRBV7-9 and J is TRBJ2-3; D is ambiguous. The V end was cut by 3 bases, the J end by 2 bases, with 6 bases between. Germline V gene sequence: CDR1 SEHNR, CDR2 FQNEAQ (reference sequence). This CDR3 region has 13 residues. CDR3 bases: TGTGCCAGCAGCTTCGGCGACACAGATACGCAGTATTTT. It yields the protein CASSFGDTDTQYF.